A selection of T cell receptor beta chains follows, all from one sample in a study of beta chain features in type 1 diabetes. Sequencing used immunoSEQ multiplex PCR; TCRdb keeps in-frame clones, though not all of them. The sample holds roughly 500,000 clones; approximately 10% are singletons and the top ten take about 0.045%. Sequenced sample: naive CD4+ T cells from blood. The receptors originated from a woman between 18 and 29 years old in good health. Each CDR3 is given with its conserved first and last residue. Fields, in order: V gene, J gene, clone size, D gene, CDR3 DNA, CDR3 protein. A D gene is named only where the DNA matches it firmly. A row's size may be missing; if present it is once, few, many or a size class.

>TRBV9|TRBJ2-1|few|-
TGTGCCAGCAGTGTAGGGACACCTTCCTACAATGAGCAGTTCTTC
CASSVGTPSYNEQFF
>TRBV6-1|TRBJ1-2|few|-
TGTGCCAGCAGTGAGGGTTTTTATGGCTACACCTTC
CASSEGFYGYTF
>TRBV23-1|TRBJ1-6|-|-
TGCGCCAGCAGTCAATTCTGGGCGTGGGCAGGGGAGGGGGTGACCTATAATTCACCCCTCCACTTT
CASSQFWAWAGEGVTYNSPLHF
>TRBV7-2|TRBJ2-2|few|-
TGTGCCAGCAGCTTATTTTCAGGGCTCGGGGAGCTGTTTTTT
CASSLFSGLGELFF
>TRBV7-9|TRBJ2-1|few|TRBD2
TGTGCCAGCAGCCAACCTAACCTAGCGGGAATTAATGAGCAGTTCTTC
CASSQPNLAGINEQFF
>TRBV18|TRBJ1-6|few|-
TGTGCCAGCTCACCGGGACGGGAAAATTCACCCCTCCACTTT
CASSPGRENSPLHF
>TRBV7-6|TRBJ1-1|few|TRBD1
TGTGCCAGCAGCTTAGCGGGACAGGGAGGCACTGAAGCTTTCTTT
CASSLAGQGGTEAFF
>TRBV19|TRBJ2-1|few|-
TGTGCCAGTAGCCCTTCCCGCGACACCATTGATCATGAGCAGTTCTTC
CASSPSRDTIDHEQFF
>TRBV29-1|TRBJ2-1|few|TRBD2
TGCAGCGTTGATAGCGGGAGCAAGAATGAGCAGTTCTTC
CSVDSGSKNEQFF
>TRBV10-3|TRBJ2-5|few|TRBD2
TGTGCCATCAGTGAGGGCGGGAGGTCTGAGACCCAGTACTTC
CAISEGGRSETQYF
>TRBV15|TRBJ2-6|few|TRBD2
TGTGCCACCAGCAGAGATTCTAGGCTAGCGGGAGCTGGGGCCAACGTCCTGACTTTC
CATSRDSRLAGAGANVLTF
>TRBV9|TRBJ2-3|few|-
TGTGCCAGCAGCGTAGCGTCCAGCACAGATACGCAGTATTTT
CASSVASSTDTQYF
>TRBV29-1|TRBJ1-3|few|-
TGCAGCGCACAAACCTCTGGAAACACCATATATTTT
CSAQTSGNTIYF
>TRBV5-1|TRBJ1-5|-|-
TGCGCCAGCAGCCCGTATCAGGGCGAACAGCCCCAGCATTTT
CASSPYQGEQPQHF
>TRBV27|TRBJ2-5|-|-
TGTGCCAGCAGACCGACAGCGGTACGGGAGACCCAGTACTTC
CASRPTAVRETQYF
>TRBV19|TRBJ2-1|few|-
TGTGCCACCTCGGGACGGATTTACAATGAGCAGTTCTTC
CATSGRIYNEQFF
>TRBV18|TRBJ2-3|few|-
TGTGCCAGCTCACCACGGGGGCGCGAAGATACGCAGTATTTT
CASSPRGREDTQYF
>TRBV11-3|TRBJ2-3|-|-
TGTGCCAGCAGCCTCAGGGGTGGCACATACACAGATACGCAGTATTTT
CASSLRGGTYTDTQYF
>TRBV4-3|TRBJ2-3|-|-
TGCGCCAGCAGCCAAGATAATACGCCCACCACAGATACGCAGTATTTT
CASSQDNTPTTDTQYF
>TRBV28|TRBJ2-6|few|-
TGTGCCAGCGCTGGGGCAGGGGCTGGGGCCAACGTCCTGACTTTC
CASAGAGAGANVLTF
>TRBV14|TRBJ1-1|-|-
TGTGCCAGCAGCCCCTTTGGAGAGGGTCGGACAAGGTACGAAGCTTTCTTT
CASSPFGEGRTRYEAFF
>TRBV7-6|TRBJ2-1|few|-
TGTGCCAGCAGCTTAGCGGTACCATCCCATGAGCAGTTCTTC
CASSLAVPSHEQFF
>TRBV4-3|TRBJ2-1|-|TRBD1
TGCGCCAGCAGCCAAGTGACAGGGGGCTTTTTAGGGCAGTTCTTC
CASSQVTGGFLGQFF
>TRBV9|TRBJ2-7|few|TRBD2
TGTGCCAGCAGCGCAAGAGGGGAGGGGAACTACGAGCAGTACTTC
CASSARGEGNYEQYF
>TRBV2|TRBJ2-7|-|-
TGTGCCAGCATCTGGATGGGGTACGAGCAGTACTTC
CASIWMGYEQYF
>TRBV5-1|TRBJ2-1|-|-
TGCGCCAGCAATTCCGTTCCAGACAATGAGCAGTTCTTC
CASNSVPDNEQFF
>TRBV2|TRBJ1-2|-|TRBD1
TGTGCCAGCAGGCCGGGACAGGATTATGGCTACACCTTC
CASRPGQDYGYTF
>TRBV29-1|TRBJ2-2|-|-
TGCAGCGTTGGTGTGTACGGGGAGCTGTTTTTT
CSVGVYGELFF
>TRBV29-1|TRBJ2-5|-|-
TGCAGCGCTGGACAGCTACTCCAAGAGACCCAGTACTTC
CSAGQLLQETQYF
>TRBV6-6|TRBJ2-5|-|-
TGTGCCAGCAGTTTGACGGAGACCCAGTACTTC
CASSLTETQYF
>TRBV30|TRBJ2-7|-|-
TGTGCCTGGACCTTCGGGGGCTCCTACGAGCAGTACTTC
CAWTFGGSYEQYF
>TRBV11-3|TRBJ2-1|-|TRBD2
TGTGCCAGCAGCCCGTGGACTAGCGGGAGCTCCTACAATGAGCAGTTCTTC
CASSPWTSGSSYNEQFF
>TRBV5-6|TRBJ2-4|few|-
TGTGCCAGCAGCTTGGCAGGTTTCACAGGGACCAAAAACATTCAGTACTTC
CASSLAGFTGTKNIQYF
>TRBV7-3|TRBJ1-2|-|-
TGTGCCAGCAGTGGGGGAAGCGGCCAAGTTGGCTACACCTTC
CASSGGSGQVGYTF
>TRBV29-1|TRBJ2-5|few|TRBD1
TGCAGCGTGGGACAGGGGGCCGCTTCAGAGACCCAGTACTTC
CSVGQGAASETQYF
>TRBV28|TRBJ1-6|-|-
TGTGCCAGCAGTTTAGAGAGGGAGGGGAGTTCACCCCTCCACTTT
CASSLEREGSSPLHF
>TRBV20-1|TRBJ1-1|-|-
TGCAGTGTTTTTCGATTGCGTGAAGCTTTCTTT
CSVFRLREAFF